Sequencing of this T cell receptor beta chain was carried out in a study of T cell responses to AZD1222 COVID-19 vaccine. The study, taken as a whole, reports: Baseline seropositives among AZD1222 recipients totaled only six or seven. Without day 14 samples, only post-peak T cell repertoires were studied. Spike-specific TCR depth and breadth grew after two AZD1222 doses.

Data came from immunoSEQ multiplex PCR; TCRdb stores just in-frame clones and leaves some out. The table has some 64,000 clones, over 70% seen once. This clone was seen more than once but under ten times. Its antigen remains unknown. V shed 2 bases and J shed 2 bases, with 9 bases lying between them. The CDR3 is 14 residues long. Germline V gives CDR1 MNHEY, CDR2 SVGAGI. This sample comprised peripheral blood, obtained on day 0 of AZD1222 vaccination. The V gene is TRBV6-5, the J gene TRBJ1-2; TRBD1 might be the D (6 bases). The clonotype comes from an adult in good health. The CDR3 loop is CASSYHTGNYGYTF. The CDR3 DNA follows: TGTGCCAGCAGTTACCATACAGGGAACTATGGCTACACCTTC.